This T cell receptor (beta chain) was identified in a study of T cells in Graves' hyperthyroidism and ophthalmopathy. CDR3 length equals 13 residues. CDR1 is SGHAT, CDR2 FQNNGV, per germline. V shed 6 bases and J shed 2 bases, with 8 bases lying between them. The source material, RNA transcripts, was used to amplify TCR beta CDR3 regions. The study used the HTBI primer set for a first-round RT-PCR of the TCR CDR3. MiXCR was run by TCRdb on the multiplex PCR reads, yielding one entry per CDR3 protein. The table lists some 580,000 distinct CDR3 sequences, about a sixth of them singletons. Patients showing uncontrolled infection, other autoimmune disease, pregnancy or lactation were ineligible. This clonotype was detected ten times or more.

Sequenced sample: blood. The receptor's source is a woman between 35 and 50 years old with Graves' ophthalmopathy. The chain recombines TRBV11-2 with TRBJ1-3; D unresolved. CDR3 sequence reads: CASSVFAGNTIYF. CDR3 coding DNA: TGTGCCAGCAGTGTGTTCGCTGGAAACACCATATATTTT.